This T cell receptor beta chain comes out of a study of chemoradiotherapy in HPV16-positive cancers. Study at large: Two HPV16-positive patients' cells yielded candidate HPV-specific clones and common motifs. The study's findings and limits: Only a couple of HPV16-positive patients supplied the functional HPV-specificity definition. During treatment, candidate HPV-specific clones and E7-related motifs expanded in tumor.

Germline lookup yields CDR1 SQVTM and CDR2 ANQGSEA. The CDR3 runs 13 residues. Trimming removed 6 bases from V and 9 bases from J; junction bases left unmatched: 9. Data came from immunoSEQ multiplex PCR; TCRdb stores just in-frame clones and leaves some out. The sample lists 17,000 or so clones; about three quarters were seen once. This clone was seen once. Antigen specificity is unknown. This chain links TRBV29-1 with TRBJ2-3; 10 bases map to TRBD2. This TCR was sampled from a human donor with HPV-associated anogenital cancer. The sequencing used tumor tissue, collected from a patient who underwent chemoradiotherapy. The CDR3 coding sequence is TGCAGCGTGAGAGGGACTAGCGCCTACACGCAGTATTTT. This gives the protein CSVRGTSAYTQYF.